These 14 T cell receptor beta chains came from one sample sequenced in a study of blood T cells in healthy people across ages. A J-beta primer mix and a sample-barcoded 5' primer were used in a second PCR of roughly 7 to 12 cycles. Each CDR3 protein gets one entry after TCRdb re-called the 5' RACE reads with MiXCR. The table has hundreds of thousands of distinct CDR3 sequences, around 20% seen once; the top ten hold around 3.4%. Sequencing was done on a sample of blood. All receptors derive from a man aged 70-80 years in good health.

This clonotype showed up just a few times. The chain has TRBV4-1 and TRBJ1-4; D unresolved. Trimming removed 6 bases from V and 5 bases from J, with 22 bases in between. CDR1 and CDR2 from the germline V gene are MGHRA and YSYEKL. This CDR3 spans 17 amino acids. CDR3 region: CASSHFATVLENEKLFF. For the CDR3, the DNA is TGCGCCAGCAGTCACTTTGCGACTGTGCTAGAAAATGAAAAACTGTTTTTT.

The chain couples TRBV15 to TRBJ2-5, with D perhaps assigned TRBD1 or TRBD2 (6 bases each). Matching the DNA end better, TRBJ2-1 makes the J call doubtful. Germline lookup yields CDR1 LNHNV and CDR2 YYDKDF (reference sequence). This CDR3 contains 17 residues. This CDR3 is CATSRAYGGDPNNEQFF. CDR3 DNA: TGTGCCACCAGCAGAGCTTACGGGGGCGACCCTAACAATGAGCAGTTCTTC.

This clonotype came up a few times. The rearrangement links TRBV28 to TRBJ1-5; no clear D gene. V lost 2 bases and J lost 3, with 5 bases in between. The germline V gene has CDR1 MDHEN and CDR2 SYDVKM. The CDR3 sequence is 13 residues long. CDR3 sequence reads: CASSLRVNQPQHF. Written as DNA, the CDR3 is TGTGCCAGCAGTTTAAGGGTCAATCAGCCCCAGCATTTT.

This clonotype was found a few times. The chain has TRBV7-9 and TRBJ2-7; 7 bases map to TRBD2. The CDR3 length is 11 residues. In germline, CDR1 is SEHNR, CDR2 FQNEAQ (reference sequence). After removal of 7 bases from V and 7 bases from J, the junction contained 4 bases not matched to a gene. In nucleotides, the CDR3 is TGTGCCAGCACGGGACTACAGGAGCAGTACTTC. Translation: CASTGLQEQYF.

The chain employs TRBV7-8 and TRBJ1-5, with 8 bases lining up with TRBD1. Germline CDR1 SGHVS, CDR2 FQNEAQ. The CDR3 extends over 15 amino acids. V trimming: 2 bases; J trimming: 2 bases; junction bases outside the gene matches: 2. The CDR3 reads CASSLQGAGNQPQHF. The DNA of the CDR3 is TGTGCCAGCAGCTTACAGGGGGCAGGCAATCAGCCCCAGCATTTT.

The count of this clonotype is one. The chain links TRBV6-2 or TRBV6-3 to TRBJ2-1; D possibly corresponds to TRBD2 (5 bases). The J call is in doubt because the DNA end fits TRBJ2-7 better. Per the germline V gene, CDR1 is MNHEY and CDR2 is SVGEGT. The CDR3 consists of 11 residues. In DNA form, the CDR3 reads TGTGCCAGCAGTACTAGAAGCGAGCAGTACTTC. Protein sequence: CASSTRSEQYF.

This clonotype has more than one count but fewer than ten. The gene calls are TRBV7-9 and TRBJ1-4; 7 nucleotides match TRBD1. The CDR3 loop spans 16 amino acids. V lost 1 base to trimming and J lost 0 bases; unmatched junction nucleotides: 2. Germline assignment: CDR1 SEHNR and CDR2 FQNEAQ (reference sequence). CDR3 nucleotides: TGTGCCAGCAGCTTAGGGACAGGCACAACTAATGAAAAACTGTTTTTT. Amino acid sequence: CASSLGTGTTNEKLFF.

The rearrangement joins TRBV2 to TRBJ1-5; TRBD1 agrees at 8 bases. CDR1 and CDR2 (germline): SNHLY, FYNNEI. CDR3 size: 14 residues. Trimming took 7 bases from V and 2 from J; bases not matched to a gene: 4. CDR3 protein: CASTLDRGNQPQHF. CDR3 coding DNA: TGTGCCAGCACTCTGGACAGGGGCAATCAGCCCCAGCATTTT.

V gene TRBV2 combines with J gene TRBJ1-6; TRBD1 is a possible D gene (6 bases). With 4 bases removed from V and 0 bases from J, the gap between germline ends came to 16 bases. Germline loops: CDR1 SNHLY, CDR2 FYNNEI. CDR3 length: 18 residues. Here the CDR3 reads CASSARQAISSYNSPLHF. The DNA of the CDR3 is TGTGCCAGCAGTGCCAGACAGGCTATTAGCTCCTATAATTCACCCCTCCACTTT.

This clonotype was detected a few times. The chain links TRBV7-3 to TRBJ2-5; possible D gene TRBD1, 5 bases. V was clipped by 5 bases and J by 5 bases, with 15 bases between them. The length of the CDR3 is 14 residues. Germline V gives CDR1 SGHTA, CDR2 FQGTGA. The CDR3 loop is CASSRDGPGETQYF. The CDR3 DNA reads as TGTGCCAGCAGCAGAGATGGACCAGGGGAGACCCAGTACTTC.

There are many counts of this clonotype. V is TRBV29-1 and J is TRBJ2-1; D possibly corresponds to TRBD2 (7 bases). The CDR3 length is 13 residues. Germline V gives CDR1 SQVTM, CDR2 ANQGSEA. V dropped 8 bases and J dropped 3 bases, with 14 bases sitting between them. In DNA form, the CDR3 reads TGCAGCACTCGGGGGGCGAACTACAATGAGCAGTTCTTC. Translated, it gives CSTRGANYNEQFF.

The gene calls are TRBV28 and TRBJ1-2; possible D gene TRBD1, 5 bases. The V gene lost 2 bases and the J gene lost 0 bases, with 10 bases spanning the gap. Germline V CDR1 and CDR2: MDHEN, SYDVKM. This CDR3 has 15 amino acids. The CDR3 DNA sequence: TGTGCCAGCAGTTTAAGTGGGGACGCTAACTATGGCTACACCTTC. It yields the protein CASSLSGDANYGYTF.

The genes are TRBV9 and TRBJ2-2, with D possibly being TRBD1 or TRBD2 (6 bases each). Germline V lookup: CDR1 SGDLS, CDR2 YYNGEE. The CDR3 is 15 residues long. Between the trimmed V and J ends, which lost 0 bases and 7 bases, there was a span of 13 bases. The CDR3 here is CASSVATGADGELFF. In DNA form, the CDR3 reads TGTGCCAGCAGCGTAGCTACGGGGGCCGACGGGGAGCTGTTTTTT.

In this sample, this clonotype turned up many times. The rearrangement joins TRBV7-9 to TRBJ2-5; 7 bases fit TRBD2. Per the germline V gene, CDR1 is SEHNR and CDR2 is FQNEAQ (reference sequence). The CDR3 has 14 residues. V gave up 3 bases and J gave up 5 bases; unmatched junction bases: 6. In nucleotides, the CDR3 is TGTGCCAGCAGCTTGGGAGGGGACGGGGAGACCCAGTACTTC. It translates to CASSLGGDGETQYF.